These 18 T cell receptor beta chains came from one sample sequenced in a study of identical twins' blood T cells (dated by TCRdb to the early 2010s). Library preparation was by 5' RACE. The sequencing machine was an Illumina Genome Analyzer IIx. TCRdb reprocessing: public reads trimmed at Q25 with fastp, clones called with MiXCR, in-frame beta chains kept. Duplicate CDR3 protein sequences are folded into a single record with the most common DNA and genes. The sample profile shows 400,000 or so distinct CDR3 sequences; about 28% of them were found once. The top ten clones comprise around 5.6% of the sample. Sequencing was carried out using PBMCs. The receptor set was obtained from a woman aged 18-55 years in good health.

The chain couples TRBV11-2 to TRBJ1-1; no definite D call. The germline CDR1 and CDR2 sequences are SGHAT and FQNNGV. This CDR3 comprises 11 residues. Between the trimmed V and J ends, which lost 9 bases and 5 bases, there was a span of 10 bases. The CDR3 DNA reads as TGTGCCAGTGGGGAGGCGACTGAAGCTTTCTTT. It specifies CASGEATEAFF. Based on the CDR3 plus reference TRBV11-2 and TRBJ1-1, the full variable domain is EAGVAQSPRYKIIEKRQSVAFWCNPISGHATLYWYQQILGQGPKLLIQFQNNGVVDDSQLPKDRFSAERLKGVDSTLKIQPAKLEDSAVYLCASGEATEAFFGQGTRLTVV.

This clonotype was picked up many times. The CDR3 spells CSVDETTDTQYF. The CDR3 region has the DNA TGCAGCGTTGATGAGACCACAGATACGCAGTATTTT. This rearrangement joins TRBV29-1 to TRBJ2-3; D call uncertain. V lost 3 bases and J lost 2, with 6 bases in between. The CDR3 length is 12 residues. The germline gives CDR1 SQVTM, CDR2 ANQGSEA.

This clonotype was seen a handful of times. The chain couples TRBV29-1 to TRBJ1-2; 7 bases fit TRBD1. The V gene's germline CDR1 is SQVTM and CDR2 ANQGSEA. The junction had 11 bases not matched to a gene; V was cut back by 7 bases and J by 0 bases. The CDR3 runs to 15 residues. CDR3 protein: CSAQLGTVTNYGYTF. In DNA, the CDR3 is TGCAGCGCTCAACTCGGGACAGTCACTAACTATGGCTACACCTTC.

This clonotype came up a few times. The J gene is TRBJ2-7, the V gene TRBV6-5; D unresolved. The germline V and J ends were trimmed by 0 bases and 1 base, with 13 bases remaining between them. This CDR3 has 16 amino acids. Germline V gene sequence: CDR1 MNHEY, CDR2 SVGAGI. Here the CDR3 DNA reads TGTGCCAGCAGTTACTCGAGCCCCGACACTTCCTACGAGCAGTACTTC. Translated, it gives CASSYSSPDTSYEQYF.

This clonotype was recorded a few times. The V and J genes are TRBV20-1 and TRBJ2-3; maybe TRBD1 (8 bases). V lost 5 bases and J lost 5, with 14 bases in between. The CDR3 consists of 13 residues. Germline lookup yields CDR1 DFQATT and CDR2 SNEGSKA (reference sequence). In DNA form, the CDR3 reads TGCAGTGCTCGGACAGGGAGGGAAGATACGCAGTATTTT. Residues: CSARTGREDTQYF.

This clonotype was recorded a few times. Here the CDR3 DNA reads TGTGCCAGCAGCTTCGGGCTAGCGGGGGGTTCAATCTCCTACAATGAGCAGTTCTTC. Translation gives CASSFGLAGGSISYNEQFF. The chain has TRBV7-3 and TRBJ2-1; 11 bases map to TRBD2. Losses at the gene ends were 3 bases for V and 0 bases for J; bases not matched to a gene: 10. The germline V gene encodes CDR1 SGHTA and CDR2 FQGTGA. The CDR3 loop spans 19 amino acids. The full variable domain, in which reference TRBV7-3 and TRBJ2-1 provide the parts outside the CDR3, is GAGVSQTPSNKVTEKGKYVELRCDPISGHTALYWYRQSLGQGPEFLIYFQGTGAADDSGLPNDRFFAVRPEGSVSTLKIQRTERGDSAVYLCASSFGLAGGSISYNEQFFGPGTRLTVL.

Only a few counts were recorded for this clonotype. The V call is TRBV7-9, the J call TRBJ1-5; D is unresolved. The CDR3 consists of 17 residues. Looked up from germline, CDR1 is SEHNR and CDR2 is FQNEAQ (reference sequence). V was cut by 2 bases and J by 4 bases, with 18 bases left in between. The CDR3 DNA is TGTGCCAGCAGCTTAATGTACGGAAGCCGACTAAATCAGCCCCAGCATTTT. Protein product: CASSLMYGSRLNQPQHF.

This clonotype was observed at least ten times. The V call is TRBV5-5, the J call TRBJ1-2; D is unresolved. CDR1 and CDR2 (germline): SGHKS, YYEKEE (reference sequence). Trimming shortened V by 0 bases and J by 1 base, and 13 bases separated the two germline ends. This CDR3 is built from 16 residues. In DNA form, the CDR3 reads TGTGCCAGCAGCTTGGGAACGGGTTTGGGTAACTATGGCTACACCTTC. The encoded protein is CASSLGTGLGNYGYTF.

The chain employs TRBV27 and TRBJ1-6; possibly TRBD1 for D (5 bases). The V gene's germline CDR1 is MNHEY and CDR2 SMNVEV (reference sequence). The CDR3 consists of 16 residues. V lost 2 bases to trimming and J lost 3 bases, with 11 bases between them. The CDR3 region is CASSLRGLVYNSPLHF. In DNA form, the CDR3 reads TGTGCCAGCAGTTTAAGGGGCCTCGTCTATAATTCACCCCTCCACTTT.

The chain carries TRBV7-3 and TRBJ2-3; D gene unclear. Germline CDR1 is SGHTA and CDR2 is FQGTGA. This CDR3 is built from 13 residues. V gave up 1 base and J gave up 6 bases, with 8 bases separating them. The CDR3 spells CASSLNVLDTQYF. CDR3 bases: TGTGCCAGCAGCTTAAACGTCTTGGATACGCAGTATTTT.

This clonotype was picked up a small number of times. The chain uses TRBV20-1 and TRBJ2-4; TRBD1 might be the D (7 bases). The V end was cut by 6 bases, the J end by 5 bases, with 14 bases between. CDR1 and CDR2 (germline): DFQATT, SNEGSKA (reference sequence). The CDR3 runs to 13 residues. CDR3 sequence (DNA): TGCAGTGCGAGGGGGCGGGGAGAAAACATTCAGTACTTC. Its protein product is CSARGRGENIQYF.

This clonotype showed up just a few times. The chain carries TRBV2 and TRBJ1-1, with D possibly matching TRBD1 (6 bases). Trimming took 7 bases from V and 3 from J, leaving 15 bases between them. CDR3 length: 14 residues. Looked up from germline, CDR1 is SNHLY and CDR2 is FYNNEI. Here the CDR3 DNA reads TGTGCCAGCACTGTCTTAGGGGGGGACACTGAAGCTTTCTTT. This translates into CASTVLGGDTEAFF.

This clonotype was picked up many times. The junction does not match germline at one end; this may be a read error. The CDR3 here is CAISERTGSYNEQFF. CDR3 coding DNA: TGTGCCATAAGTGAGAGGACAGGGTCCTACAATGAGCAGTTCTTC. The V and J genes are TRBV10-3 and TRBJ2-1; 8 positions match TRBD1. CDR3 size: 15 residues. Germline CDR1 is ENHRY and CDR2 is SYGVKD.

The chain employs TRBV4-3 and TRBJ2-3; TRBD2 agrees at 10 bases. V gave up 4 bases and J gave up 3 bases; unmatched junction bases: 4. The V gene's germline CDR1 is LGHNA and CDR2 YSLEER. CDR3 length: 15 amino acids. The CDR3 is CASSLLLAGTDTQYF. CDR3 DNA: TGCGCCAGCAGCCTCCTACTAGCGGGAACAGATACGCAGTATTTT.

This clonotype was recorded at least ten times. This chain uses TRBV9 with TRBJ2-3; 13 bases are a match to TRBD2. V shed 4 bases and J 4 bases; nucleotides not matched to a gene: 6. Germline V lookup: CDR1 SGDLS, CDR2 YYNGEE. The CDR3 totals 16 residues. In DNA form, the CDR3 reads TGTGCCAGCAGCTTGCGACTAGCGGGAGGCCCAGATACGCAGTATTTT. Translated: CASSLRLAGGPDTQYF.

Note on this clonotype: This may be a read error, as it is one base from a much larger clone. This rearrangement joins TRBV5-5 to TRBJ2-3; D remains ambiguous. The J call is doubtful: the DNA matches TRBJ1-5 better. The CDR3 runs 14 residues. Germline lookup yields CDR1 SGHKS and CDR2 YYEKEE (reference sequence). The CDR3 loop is CASSPTGRTDTQHF. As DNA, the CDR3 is TGTGCCAGCAGCCCGACCGGACGCACAGATACGCAGCATTTT.

This CDR3 reads CSAPFYTEQYF. The CDR3, as DNA: TGCAGTGCTCCTTTCTACACAGAGCAGTACTTC. The chain joins TRBV20-1 to TRBJ2-7; no clear D gene. The CDR3 runs to 11 residues. V lost 5 bases and J 7 bases, leaving 12 bases between the germline ends. Germline V gives CDR1 DFQATT, CDR2 SNEGSKA (reference sequence).

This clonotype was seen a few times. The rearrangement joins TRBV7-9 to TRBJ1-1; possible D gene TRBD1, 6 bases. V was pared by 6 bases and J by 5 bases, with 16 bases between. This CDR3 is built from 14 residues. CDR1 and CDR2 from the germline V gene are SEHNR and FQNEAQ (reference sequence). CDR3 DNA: TGTGCCAGCAGGGGGGGGTGGCAGGGGACTGAAGCTTTCTTT. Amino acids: CASRGGWQGTEAFF.